This entry features one TCR beta chain sequence. Its recognized antigen is unknown. Nothing much larger sits one base from this clone, and base qualities are not available. In the prospective study, participants were 18 to 89 years old, resided in 20 to 30 geographic areas of the United States, and were enrolled through a virtual design. In the prospective study, cohorts were assigned on the basis of participant-reported clinical history obtained from a screening survey and a study questionnaire. Exposed participants were defined as having been in contact with someone with a PCR-confirmed or clinician-diagnosed COVID-19 case within 2 weeks of study entry. Mobile phlebotomists in the prospective study collected whole blood, serum and a nasopharyngeal or oropharyngeal swab from every participant. Additional blood draws and questionnaires over an approximately two-month period could optionally be provided by prospective study participants. Prospective study blood samples were shipped either frozen or at room temperature before DNA extraction.

The sample belongs to a study of blood T cell repertoires in COVID-19 (dated by TCRdb to the early 2020s). Context from the whole study: Collaborator samples came from the United States, Italy and Spain and covered acute and convalescent phases of COVID-19. The material from the prospective study consisted of cDNA or gDNA derived from T cells, B-cell-depleted T cells, or PBMCs. The samples were drawn from the first 160 participants of the ongoing ImmuneRACE study and from 950 to 1,500 subjects provided by 6 global collaborators. Sample metadata almost always included a de-identified subject ID, COVID-19 status, age in years and sex. A freely available public database, intended as a resource for researchers studying the immune response to SARS-CoV-2, is where the repertoires were released. HLA class I and class II types, where available, came from metadata supplied by the sample provider rather than from assay-based typing. Deeply sampled blood TCRbeta repertoires from subjects exposed to, actively infected with, or recovered from COVID-19 were included in the dataset.

The V end loses 7 bases and the J end loses 0 bases, and a stretch of 12 bases separates them. The CDR3 goes from the cysteine to the phenylalanine over 14 residues. The entry retains the CDR3 DNA only, 42 bases that are in frame from base 1. The CDR1 and CDR2 encoded by the germline V gene (reference sequence) are MNHEY and SMNVEV. The research as a whole found: The quantity of clinical and demographic metadata differed by source and by participant and was supplied without curation.

The immunoSEQ Assay, a bias-controlled multiplex PCR, was used to amplify TCRbeta CDR3 regions from genomic DNA. Per the authors' processing: The number of nucleated cells in each sample was estimated by amplification of reference gene primers within the assay. Sequence reads were collapsed and filtered to measure the absolute abundance of every unique TCRbeta CDR3 rearrangement. For each sample, productive Simpson clonality was calculated as the square root of Simpson's diversity index over productive rearrangements. The table was pulled from immuneACCESS by TCRdb, which kept in-frame rearrangements only. Such tables lose some clones; where checked, under half of the loss comes from unresolved V genes, and the rest has no known cause. The D gene and trimming were derived from the DNA, and the V and J assignments and clone size from that table. Present in this sample are a few hundred thousand clones, roughly 90% of which were seen just once. The ten largest clones represent less than 3.5% of the sample.

Source material: PBMCs or T cells enriched from blood (not recorded which). This TCR was sampled from a woman between 45 and 60 years old who had been exposed to COVID-19. Recombination joined TRBV27 with TRBJ1-1; the D gene is perhaps TRBD1, from 5 matching bases. CDR3 region: CASKTTDLNTEAFF. The sequenced DNA: TGTGCCAGCAAAACGACAGACCTGAACACTGAAGCTTTCTTT.